The table lists the clone carrying this T cell receptor beta chain with a few counts. Its antigen is still unknown. The sample comes from a study of post-analysis software for immune sequencing data. Overall study results and limits: TRBV5-6, TRBV5-1 and TRBV20-1 belonged to a set of about five TRBV segments that were more frequent in patients than controls.

CDR3 length: 14 amino acids. CDR1 and CDR2 (germline): SQVTM, ANQGSEA. After removal of 6 bases from V and 9 bases from J, the junction contained 11 bases not matched to a gene. Unique molecular identifiers featured in each of the TCR beta cDNA libraries. MiXCR, applied by TCRdb to the PCR reads, yields one record per CDR3 protein. The table records roughly 650,000 distinct CDR3 sequences, approximately 60% of them present only once. The sample was blood. The sequence derives from a girl aged 2-9 years with multiple sclerosis. The genes are TRBV29-1 and TRBJ2-1; the match to TRBD1 covers 10 bases. CDR3 protein: CSVGRDRGSSEQFF. The DNA of the CDR3 is TGCAGCGTGGGCCGGGACAGGGGTAGCAGTGAGCAGTTCTTC.